This T cell receptor (beta chain) was identified during a study of T cell changes during pregnancy in multiple sclerosis. The assay was immunoSEQ multiplex PCR, and TCRdb's table has in-frame clones only and misses some. This sample carries tens of thousands of clones, 90% of them seen once, and the ten largest clones take over 5%. This specimen was peripheral blood, taken in the third trimester of pregnancy. This TCR derives from a female donor in good health, enrolled as a control in a pregnancy study.

The CDR3 DNA reads TGTGCCAGCAGTTACAGGGTTTTTGGGAATGAGCAGTTCTTC. This gives the protein CASSYRVFGNEQFF. V usage is TRBV27 and J usage is TRBJ2-1, with D perhaps TRBD1 (6 bases). This CDR3 contains 14 residues. Germline V gene sequence: CDR1 MNHEY, CDR2 SMNVEV (reference sequence). The V end was cut by 4 bases, the J end by 7 bases, with 14 bases between.